These 13 T cell receptor beta chains were sequenced from one sample in a study of identical twins. TCRdb passed the 5' RACE reads through MiXCR, listing each CDR3 protein once. There are around 340,000 distinct CDR3 sequences in the sample; 12% occur only once, and around 7.8% lies in the top ten. This same sample was also part of a study on yellow fever vaccine responses in identical twins.

Sample: CD8+ T cells sorted from blood. The receptors here all came from a young woman in good health.

The chain employs TRBV13 and TRBJ1-2, with a possible D match to TRBD1 (6 bases). Germline loops: CDR1 PRHDT, CDR2 FYEKMQ (reference sequence). Deletions cut 1 base from V and 3 bases from J, with 12 bases between. This CDR3 contains 15 residues. CDR3 region: CASSLVGGPYYGYTF. CDR3 sequence (DNA): TGTGCCAGCAGCTTAGTAGGGGGACCGTACTATGGCTACACCTTC.

This clonotype was found many times. The gene calls are TRBV5-1 and TRBJ2-1; 11 bases match TRBD1. The germline CDR1 and CDR2 sequences are SGHRS and YFSETQ. V shed 4 bases and J 7 bases; nucleotides not matched to a gene: 10. The CDR3 contains 16 residues. The CDR3 here is CASSINPGQGVNEQFF. The CDR3 nucleotides are TGCGCCAGCAGCATAAATCCGGGACAGGGGGTAAATGAGCAGTTCTTC. The full variable domain, completed using reference TRBV5-1 and TRBJ2-1, is KAGVTQTPRYLIKTRGQQVTLSCSPISGHRSVSWYQQTPGQGLQFLFEYFSETQRNKGNFPGRFSGRQFSNSRSEMNVSTLELGDSALYLCASSINPGQGVNEQFFGPGTRLTVL.

This clonotype has a handful of counts. V gene TRBV7-9 combines with J gene TRBJ2-3, with D tentatively TRBD2 (6 bases). V was cut by 7 bases and J by 3 bases, with 17 bases left in between. The V gene's germline CDR1 is SEHNR and CDR2 FQNEAQ (reference sequence). The CDR3 runs to 15 residues. Here the CDR3 reads CASKNFGGSTDTQYF. CDR3 coding DNA: TGTGCCAGCAAAAACTTCGGGGGTAGTACAGATACGCAGTATTTT.

J is TRBJ2-5 and V is TRBV5-6; D unresolved. The V and J ends lost 0 bases and 4 bases respectively, with 10 bases between them. The CDR3 has 14 residues. Germline assignment: CDR1 SGHDT and CDR2 YYEEEE. Here the CDR3 DNA reads TGTGCCAGCAGCTTGGGGGCGCGGATAGAGACCCAGTACTTC. Encoded protein: CASSLGARIETQYF.

This clonotype turned up a few times. The chain employs TRBV11-1 and TRBJ2-1; TRBD2 agrees at 11 bases. V shed 3 bases and J 7 bases; nucleotides not matched to a gene: 20. CDR1 and CDR2 (germline): SGHAT, FQDESV (reference sequence). The CDR3 covers 20 residues. In DNA, the CDR3 is TGTGCCAGCAGCTTTGTACGGAGTTCGATACTAGCGGGAGTCGCGAATGAGCAGTTCTTC. Residues: CASSFVRSSILAGVANEQFF.

The rearrangement joins TRBV20-1 to TRBJ2-1, with D unresolved. The CDR3 consists of 13 residues. The V gene lost 3 bases and the J gene lost 2 bases, with 8 bases spanning the gap. Germline-derived CDR1 and CDR2 are DFQATT and SNEGSKA (reference sequence). CDR3 coding DNA: TGCAGTGCTAGTAGGGATACCTACAATGAGCAGTTCTTC. Translating it yields CSASRDTYNEQFF.

This clonotype came up once. The rearrangement links TRBV7-9 to TRBJ2-1; 14 bases are a match to TRBD2. The germline V gene has CDR1 SEHNR and CDR2 FQNEAQ (reference sequence). This CDR3 has 17 residues. Germline trimming cut 5 bases from V and 6 bases from J; bases unmatched to any gene: 9. The CDR3, as DNA: TGTGCCAGCAGCCCCGGGACTAGCGGGAGTTCGCGCAATGAGCAGTTCTTC. It specifies CASSPGTSGSSRNEQFF.

The chain couples TRBV7-9 to TRBJ2-1; perhaps TRBD2 as D (5 bases). Germline loops: CDR1 SEHNR, CDR2 FQNEAQ (reference sequence). The CDR3 loop spans 17 amino acids. V gave up 4 bases and J gave up 5 bases, with 21 bases separating them. CDR3 loop: CASSSPFVGESHNEQFF. The CDR3 region has the DNA TGTGCCAGCAGCTCCCCTTTTGTGGGAGAGTCCCACAATGAGCAGTTCTTC.

This clonotype appeared many times. This chain joins TRBV4-1 and TRBJ2-2, with no clear D. CDR1 MGHRA and CDR2 YSYEKL come from the germline V gene. The germline V and J ends were trimmed by 5 bases and 6 bases, with 10 bases remaining between them. The CDR3 length is 13 residues. In nucleotides, the CDR3 is TGCGCCAGCAGCTTACACCGGGCCGGGGAGCTGTTTTTT. Translation gives CASSLHRAGELFF.

This clonotype was counted ten times or more. The rearrangement links TRBV12-3 or TRBV12-4 to TRBJ2-2; no reliable D call. There are 14 residues in the CDR3. Deletions cut 3 bases from V and 4 bases from J, with 9 bases between. The CDR3 DNA is TGTGCCAGCAGTTTGGGCAGTCCCACCGGGGAGCTGTTTTTT. Translation: CASSLGSPTGELFF.

This clonotype has a handful of counts. V gene TRBV7-9 combines with J gene TRBJ1-6; 7 bases map to TRBD1. The CDR3 is 15 residues long. Germline V gene lookup returns CDR1 SEHNR and CDR2 FQNEAQ (reference sequence). After removal of 5 bases from V and 9 bases from J, the junction contained 10 bases not matched to a gene. The CDR3 DNA follows: TGTGCCAGCAGCGCCCGACAGGGAGCAGGTTCACCCCTCCACTTT. This translates into CASSARQGAGSPLHF.

The table lists this clonotype with a count of one. The chain has TRBV15 and TRBJ2-3, with 9 bases aligning to TRBD1. The CDR3 sequence is 18 residues long. V gave up 2 bases and J gave up 4 bases; unmatched junction bases: 13. Germline CDR1 is LNHNV and CDR2 is YYDKDF (reference sequence). CDR3 nucleotides: TGTGCCACCAGCAGACCTCTTTCCCGGGACAGGGTCCCAGATACGCAGTATTTT. As protein: CATSRPLSRDRVPDTQYF.

At least ten counts were recorded for this clonotype. This sequence joins TRBV4-1 and TRBJ1-1, with 7 bases identical to TRBD1. The junction had 2 bases not matched to a gene; V was cut back by 0 bases and J by 4 bases. Germline V CDR1 and CDR2: MGHRA, YSYEKL. This CDR3 region has 14 residues. CDR3 amino acids: CASSQDSGGTEAFF. For the CDR3, the DNA is TGCGCCAGCAGCCAAGATTCAGGGGGCACTGAAGCTTTCTTT.